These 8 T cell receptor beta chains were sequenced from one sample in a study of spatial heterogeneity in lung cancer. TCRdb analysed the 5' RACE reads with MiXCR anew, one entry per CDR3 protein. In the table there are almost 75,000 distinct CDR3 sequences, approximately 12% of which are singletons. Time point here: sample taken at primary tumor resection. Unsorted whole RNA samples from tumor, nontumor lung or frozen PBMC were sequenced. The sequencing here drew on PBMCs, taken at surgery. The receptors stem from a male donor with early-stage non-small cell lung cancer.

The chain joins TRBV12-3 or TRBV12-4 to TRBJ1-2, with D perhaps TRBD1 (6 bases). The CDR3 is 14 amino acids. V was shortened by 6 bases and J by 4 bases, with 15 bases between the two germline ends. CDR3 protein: CASSDPGVIYGYTF. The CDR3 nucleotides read TGTGCCAGCAGCGACCCAGGGGTTATCTATGGCTACACCTTC.

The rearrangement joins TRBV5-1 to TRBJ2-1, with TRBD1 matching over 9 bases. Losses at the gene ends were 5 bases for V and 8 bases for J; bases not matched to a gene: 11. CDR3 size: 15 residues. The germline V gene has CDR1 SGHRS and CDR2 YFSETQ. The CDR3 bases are TGCGCCAGCAGGACCCGGGGACAGGGTGGGGATGAGCAGTTCTTC. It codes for CASRTRGQGGDEQFF.

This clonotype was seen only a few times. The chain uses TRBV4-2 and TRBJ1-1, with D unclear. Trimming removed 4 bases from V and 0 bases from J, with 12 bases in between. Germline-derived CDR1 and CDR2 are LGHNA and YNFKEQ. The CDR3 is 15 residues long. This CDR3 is CASSLGRTMNTEAFF. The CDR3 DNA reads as TGTGCCAGCAGCCTTGGACGGACTATGAACACTGAAGCTTTCTTT.

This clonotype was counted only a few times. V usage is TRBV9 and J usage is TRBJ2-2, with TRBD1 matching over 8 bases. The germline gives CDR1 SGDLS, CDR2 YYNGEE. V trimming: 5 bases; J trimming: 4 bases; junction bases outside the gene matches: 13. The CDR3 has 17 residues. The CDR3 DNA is TGTGCCAGCAGTGACACAGGGGGGTCCACGGTCACCGGGGAGCTGTTTTTT. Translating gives CASSDTGGSTVTGELFF.

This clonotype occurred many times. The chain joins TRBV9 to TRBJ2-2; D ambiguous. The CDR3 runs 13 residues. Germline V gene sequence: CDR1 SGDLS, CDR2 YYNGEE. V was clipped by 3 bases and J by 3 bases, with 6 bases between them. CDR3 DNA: TGTGCCAGCAGCGCGGTGTACACCGGGGAGCTGTTTTTT. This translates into CASSAVYTGELFF. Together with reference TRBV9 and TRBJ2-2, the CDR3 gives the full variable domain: DSGVTQTPKHLITATGQRVTLRCSPRSGDLSVYWYQQSLDQGLQFLIQYYNGEERAKGNILERFSAQQFPDLHSELNLSSLELGDSALYFCASSAVYTGELFFGEGSRLTVL.

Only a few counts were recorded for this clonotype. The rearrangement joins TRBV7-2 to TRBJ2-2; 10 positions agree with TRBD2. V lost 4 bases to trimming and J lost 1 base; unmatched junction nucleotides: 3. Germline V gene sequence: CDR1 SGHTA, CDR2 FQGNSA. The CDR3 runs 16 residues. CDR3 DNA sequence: TGTGCCAGCAGCTCCCGACTAGCGGGGAACACCGGGGAGCTGTTTTTT. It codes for CASSSRLAGNTGELFF.

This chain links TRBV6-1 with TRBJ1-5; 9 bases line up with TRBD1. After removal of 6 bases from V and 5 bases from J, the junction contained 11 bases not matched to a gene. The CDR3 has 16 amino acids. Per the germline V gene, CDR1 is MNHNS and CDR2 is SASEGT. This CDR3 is CASRDYGQGNHQPQHF. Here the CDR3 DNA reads TGTGCCAGCAGGGATTATGGACAGGGGAATCATCAGCCCCAGCATTTT.

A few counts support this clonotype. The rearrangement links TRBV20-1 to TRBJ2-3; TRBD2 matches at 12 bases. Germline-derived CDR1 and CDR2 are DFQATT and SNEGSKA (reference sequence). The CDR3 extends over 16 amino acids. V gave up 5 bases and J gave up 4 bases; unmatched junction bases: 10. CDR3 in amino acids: CSAGRLTSGSADTQYF. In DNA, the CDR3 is TGCAGTGCTGGGAGACTGACTAGCGGGAGTGCAGATACGCAGTATTTT.